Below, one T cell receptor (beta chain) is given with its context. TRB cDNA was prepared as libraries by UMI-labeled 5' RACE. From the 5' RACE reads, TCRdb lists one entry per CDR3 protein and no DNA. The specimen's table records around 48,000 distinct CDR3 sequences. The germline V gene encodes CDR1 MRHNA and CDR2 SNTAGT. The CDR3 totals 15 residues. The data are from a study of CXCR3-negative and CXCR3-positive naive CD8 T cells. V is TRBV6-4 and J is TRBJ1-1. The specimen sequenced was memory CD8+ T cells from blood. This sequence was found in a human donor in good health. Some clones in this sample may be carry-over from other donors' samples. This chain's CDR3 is CASSSPGGLDTEAFF.